The clone carrying this T cell receptor (beta chain) was seen a few times. Its target is unknown. The data are from a study of T cell repertoires in cytomegalovirus infection. Germline V CDR1 and CDR2: SEHNR, FQNEAQ (reference sequence). V lost 5 bases and J lost 2; bases outside the gene matches: 18. This CDR3 contains 18 residues. TCRdb passed the reads through MiXCR, listing each CDR3 protein once. The sample lists around 99,000 distinct CDR3 sequences, roughly 30% occurring once. The sequence came from a human donor in good health (CMV status not recorded). Some clones in this sample may be carry-over from other donors' samples. Sequenced material: CD8+ T cells from cultured PBMCs, taken from culture after CMV antigen stimulation. The rearrangement joins TRBV7-9 to TRBJ2-7; 7 positions agree with TRBD2. CDR3 sequence: CASSLGGSQGDWTYEQYF. As DNA, the CDR3 is TGTGCCAGCAGCCTGGGGGGGTCCCAGGGCGATTGGACCTACGAGCAGTACTTC.